A selection of T cell receptor beta chains follows, all from one sample in a study of identical twins. TCRdb re-called the 5' RACE reads through MiXCR, storing one row per CDR3 protein. The sample records 250,000 or so distinct CDR3 sequences, 6.5% to 9% being singletons. These data were also reused for a study on yellow fever vaccine responses in identical twins.

The sequenced material came from CD8+ T cells sorted from blood. The receptors were gathered from a woman under 30 in good health. Both conserved end residues are part of each CDR3. Each record gives: clone size, J gene, V gene, D gene, CDR3 DNA, CDR3 protein. D genes are given only for firm matches. Only some rows state a clone size, as once, few, many or a class for expanded clones.

abundance: .; j_gene: TRBJ2-7; v_gene: TRBV3-1; d_gene: TRBD2; CDR3nt: TGTGCCAGCACCGGGACTAGCGGGAGTTACGAGCAGTACTTC; CDR3aa: CASTGTSGSYEQYF
abundance: .; j_gene: TRBJ1-1; v_gene: TRBV20-1; d_gene: .; CDR3nt: TGCAGTGCTTCCAGCGGGAACACTGAAGCTTTCTTT; CDR3aa: CSASSGNTEAFF
abundance: .; j_gene: TRBJ2-1; v_gene: TRBV2; d_gene: .; CDR3nt: TGTGCCAGCCTGGCAGGGGCTGCCTACAATGAGCAGTTCTTC; CDR3aa: CASLAGAAYNEQFF
abundance: .; j_gene: TRBJ2-1; v_gene: TRBV2; d_gene: .; CDR3nt: TGTGCCAGCAGTGATTTCGGGGTGACCTACAATGAGCAGTTCTTC; CDR3aa: CASSDFGVTYNEQFF
abundance: few; j_gene: TRBJ2-2; v_gene: TRBV4-1; d_gene: .; CDR3nt: TGCGCCAGCAGCCAAGAGGGGAGGATGGGGGTGAACACCGGGGAGCTGTTTTTT; CDR3aa: CASSQEGRMGVNTGELFF
abundance: .; j_gene: TRBJ2-7; v_gene: TRBV6-1; d_gene: .; CDR3nt: TGTGCCAGCAGGCGAACTTCTTCCTCTGGCGAGCAGTACTTC; CDR3aa: CASRRTSSSGEQYF
abundance: few; j_gene: TRBJ2-7; v_gene: TRBV5-5; d_gene: .; CDR3nt: TGTGCCAGCAGCTTCCCGGCGAGCTCCTACGAGCAGTACTTC; CDR3aa: CASSFPASSYEQYF
abundance: few; j_gene: TRBJ2-3; v_gene: TRBV20-1; d_gene: TRBD1; CDR3nt: TGCAGTGCTAGCCCCTTTGAGACAGGGGCTAGCACAGATACGCAGTATTTT; CDR3aa: CSASPFETGASTDTQYF
abundance: many; j_gene: TRBJ2-1; v_gene: TRBV27; d_gene: .; CDR3nt: TGTGCCAGCAGTCAAACTTCCCGCGGGATCAATGAGCAGTTCTTC; CDR3aa: CASSQTSRGINEQFF
abundance: .; j_gene: TRBJ2-1; v_gene: TRBV7-7; d_gene: TRBD2; CDR3nt: TGTGCCAGCAGCCTAAGGACTAGCGGGGATGAGCAGTTCTTC; CDR3aa: CASSLRTSGDEQFF
abundance: .; j_gene: TRBJ2-1; v_gene: TRBV12-3/TRBV12-4; d_gene: .; CDR3nt: TGTGCCAGCAGTTTAGGGGTTGACAGTAAAAATGAGCAGTTCTTC; CDR3aa: CASSLGVDSKNEQFF
abundance: many; j_gene: TRBJ2-1; v_gene: TRBV6-1; d_gene: .; CDR3nt: TGTGCCAGCAGCCCCCGGGGGCTAGGTGGTCATGAGCAGTTCTTC; CDR3aa: CASSPRGLGGHEQFF
abundance: many; j_gene: TRBJ1-2; v_gene: TRBV7-9; d_gene: .; CDR3nt: TGTGCCAGCAGCTTAGTCATTAACTATGGCTACACCTTC; CDR3aa: CASSLVINYGYTF
abundance: few; j_gene: TRBJ2-1; v_gene: TRBV9; d_gene: .; CDR3nt: TGTGCCAGCAACGCTGGCTCTCCCTACAATGAGCAGTTCTTC; CDR3aa: CASNAGSPYNEQFF
abundance: .; j_gene: TRBJ2-1; v_gene: TRBV25-1; d_gene: TRBD2; CDR3nt: TGTGCCAGCAGTTCGGGGGGTGGTTACAATGAGCAGTTCTTC; CDR3aa: CASSSGGGYNEQFF
abundance: many; j_gene: TRBJ1-5; v_gene: TRBV4-1; d_gene: .; CDR3nt: TGCGCCAGCAGCCAAGCCGGGATCCCCGGGGGAAATCAGCCCCAGCATTTT; CDR3aa: CASSQAGIPGGNQPQHF
abundance: few; j_gene: TRBJ2-7; v_gene: TRBV27; d_gene: TRBD2; CDR3nt: TGTGCCAGCAGTTTGACCTATTCGGGGGGGTACGAGCAGTACTTC; CDR3aa: CASSLTYSGGYEQYF
abundance: .; j_gene: TRBJ1-5; v_gene: TRBV27; d_gene: .; CDR3nt: TGTGCCAGCAGTTTGGTCTACCGAGGGGGGGATACGCAGCATTTT; CDR3aa: CASSLVYRGGDTQHF
abundance: .; j_gene: TRBJ2-1; v_gene: TRBV2; d_gene: .; CDR3nt: TGTGCCAGCAGGGCCCAGCGGCTAACCTACAATGAGCAGTTCTTC; CDR3aa: CASRAQRLTYNEQFF
abundance: .; j_gene: TRBJ1-3; v_gene: TRBV11-2; d_gene: TRBD1; CDR3nt: TGTGCCAGCAGCTCAGACAGGGTACTCGCTGGAAACACCATATATTTT; CDR3aa: CASSSDRVLAGNTIYF
abundance: .; j_gene: TRBJ1-5; v_gene: TRBV2; d_gene: TRBD1; CDR3nt: TGTGCCAGCCAACAGGGGGGATATAGCAATCAGCCCCAGCATTTT; CDR3aa: CASQQGGYSNQPQHF
abundance: .; j_gene: TRBJ1-2; v_gene: TRBV28; d_gene: .; CDR3nt: TGTGCCAGCAGTTTATTGTCAGGGATGTACTATGGCTACACCTTC; CDR3aa: CASSLLSGMYYGYTF
abundance: few; j_gene: TRBJ2-5; v_gene: TRBV11-3; d_gene: .; CDR3nt: TGTGCCAGCAGCTTAGATCGACTAGACCAAGAGACCCAGTACTTC; CDR3aa: CASSLDRLDQETQYF
abundance: .; j_gene: TRBJ1-1; v_gene: TRBV4-1; d_gene: .; CDR3nt: TGCGCCAGCAGCCCCACCGTCGTCAGCCTGAACACTGAAGCTTTCTTT; CDR3aa: CASSPTVVSLNTEAFF
abundance: .; j_gene: TRBJ2-1; v_gene: TRBV6-5; d_gene: TRBD2; CDR3nt: TGTGCCAGCAGTTACTCGAGGCCGGGAGGTAATGAGCAGTTCTTC; CDR3aa: CASSYSRPGGNEQFF
abundance: few; j_gene: TRBJ1-5; v_gene: TRBV10-1; d_gene: .; CDR3nt: TGCGCCAGCAGTGAGTACGCGGGACACGACAATCAGCCCCAGCATTTT; CDR3aa: CASSEYAGHDNQPQHF
abundance: few; j_gene: TRBJ2-2; v_gene: TRBV13; d_gene: .; CDR3nt: TGTGCCAGCAGCCCAGGGTATTGGGGCACCGGGGAGCTGTTTTTT; CDR3aa: CASSPGYWGTGELFF
abundance: many; j_gene: TRBJ1-1; v_gene: TRBV14; d_gene: .; CDR3nt: TGTGCCAGCAGCCAAGGGTCCCGAGGAAACACTGAAGCTTTCTTT; CDR3aa: CASSQGSRGNTEAFF
abundance: .; j_gene: TRBJ2-7; v_gene: TRBV9; d_gene: .; CDR3nt: TGTGCCAGCAGCGTCGAGGGGGAGTACGAGCAGTACTTC; CDR3aa: CASSVEGEYEQYF
abundance: few; j_gene: TRBJ2-1; v_gene: TRBV28; d_gene: TRBD2; CDR3nt: TGTGCCAGCAGTTTTTTAACTAGCGGGAGCGATGAGCAGTTCTTC; CDR3aa: CASSFLTSGSDEQFF
abundance: few; j_gene: TRBJ2-3; v_gene: TRBV28; d_gene: .; CDR3nt: TGTGCCAGCAGTTTCTTGGGAACAGATACGCAGTATTTT; CDR3aa: CASSFLGTDTQYF